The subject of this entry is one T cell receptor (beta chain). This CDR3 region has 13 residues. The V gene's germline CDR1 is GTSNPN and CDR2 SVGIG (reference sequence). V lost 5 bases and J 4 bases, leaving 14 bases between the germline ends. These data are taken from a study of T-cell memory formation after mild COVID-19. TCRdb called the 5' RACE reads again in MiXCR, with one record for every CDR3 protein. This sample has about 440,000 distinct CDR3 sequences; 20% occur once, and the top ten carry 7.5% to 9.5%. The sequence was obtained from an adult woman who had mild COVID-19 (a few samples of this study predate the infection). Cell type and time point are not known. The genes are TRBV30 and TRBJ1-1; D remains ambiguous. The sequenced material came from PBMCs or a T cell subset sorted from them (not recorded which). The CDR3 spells CAWGLLGGTEAFF. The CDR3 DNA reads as TGTGCCTGGGGTCTGTTAGGAGGCACTGAAGCTTTCTTT.